The subject of this entry is one T cell receptor beta chain. What it recognizes is unknown. The CDR3 is 15 amino acids. Losses at the gene ends were 5 bases for V and 3 bases for J; bases not matched to a gene: 6. Looked up from germline, CDR1 is SGHVS and CDR2 is FQNEAQ. The method was immunoSEQ multiplex PCR; TCRdb's version includes in-frame clones alone and lacks a portion of them. The table has some 150,000 clones, 85% to 95% seen once; the top ten hold 1.5% to 2%. This entry comes from a study of T cell responses to AZD1222 COVID-19 vaccine. Study findings and constraints: Baseline serology detected seropositivity in only a handful of AZD1222 recipients. Spike-specific TCR depth and breadth grew after two AZD1222 doses. Most donors were white British, females outnumbered males, and clonal diversity was possibly underestimated.

This chain connects TRBV7-8 to TRBJ2-1; 8 bases match TRBD1. Sequencing used peripheral blood, obtained on day 0 of AZD1222 vaccination. The sequence came from an adult in good health. Written as DNA, the CDR3 is TGTGCCAGCAGCGCGACAGGGGTGAACTACAATGAGCAGTTCTTC. Its protein is CASSATGVNYNEQFF.